The 29 T cell receptor beta chains below all came from one sample that was sequenced in a study of PD-1 blockade in classical Hodgkin lymphoma. Sequenced by immunoSEQ multiplex PCR; TCRdb stores in-frame clones only, minus some. The data contain approximately 65,000 clones, roughly 89% of them seen just once; the ten biggest clones take up 10%. Described time point: cycle 4 day 1 (C4D1), after six to seven weeks of nivolumab. No patient escaped relapse after autologous stem cell transplantation, and brentuximab vedotin exposure varied. The sample here was peripheral blood mononuclear cells (PBMCs), taken before the fourth cycle of nivolumab. The receptors originated from a human donor with classical Hodgkin lymphoma.

The CDR3 loop reads CATSPGGISGNTIYF. The CDR3 DNA reads TGTGCTACCAGCCCCGGGGGCATCTCTGGAAACACCATATATTTT. This chain connects TRBV2 to TRBJ1-3; D is perhaps TRBD1 (6 bases). CDR3 size: 15 residues. CDR1 and CDR2 (germline): SNHLY, FYNNEI.

V and J are TRBV11-2 and TRBJ1-2; weak D call: TRBD1 (5 bases). The CDR3 consists of 15 residues. Looked up from germline, CDR1 is SGHAT and CDR2 is FQNNGV. Trimming removed 5 bases at V and 3 bases at J, with 16 bases between. This chain's CDR3 is CASSHAGTDYYGYTF. The CDR3 DNA is TGTGCCAGCAGCCACGCCGGGACTGACTACTATGGCTACACCTTC.

J is TRBJ2-2 and V is TRBV11-2; no reliable D call. This CDR3 contains 13 residues. Trimming shortened V by 5 bases and J by 3 bases, and 7 bases separated the two germline ends. Germline V CDR1 and CDR2: SGHAT, FQNNGV. CDR3: CASSLTDTGELFF. CDR3 coding DNA: TGTGCCAGCAGCCTGACGGACACCGGGGAGCTGTTTTTT.

This clone has a single count. The chain employs TRBV27 and TRBJ1-1; D might be TRBD1 (5 bases). Germline V gene lookup returns CDR1 MNHEY and CDR2 SMNVEV (reference sequence). V lost 4 bases and J lost 1, with 16 bases in between. CDR3 length: 16 amino acids. The CDR3 region is CASSSMPGPENTEAFF. CDR3 sequence (DNA): TGTGCCAGCAGTTCCATGCCAGGGCCGGAGAACACTGAAGCTTTCTTT.

The V call is TRBV27, the J call TRBJ1-1; tentatively, D is TRBD1 (5 bases). Trimming removed 6 bases from V and 0 bases from J, with 11 bases in between. The germline V gene has CDR1 MNHEY and CDR2 SMNVEV (reference sequence). This CDR3 contains 14 residues. Here the CDR3 reads CASRLGPVNTEAFF. Here the CDR3 DNA reads TGTGCCAGCAGGCTGGGGCCGGTGAACACTGAAGCTTTCTTT.

The chain couples TRBV6-1 to TRBJ2-6; D is perhaps TRBD2 (5 bases). Trimming shortened V by 2 bases and J by 4 bases, and 18 bases separated the two germline ends. CDR3 length equals 18 residues. Per the germline V gene, CDR1 is MNHNS and CDR2 is SASEGT. CDR3 amino acids: CASSERTARESGANVLTF. The DNA for the CDR3 is TGTGCCAGCAGTGAACGGACTGCCCGCGAATCCGGGGCCAACGTCCTGACTTTC.

The V gene is TRBV6-1, the J gene TRBJ1-5, with 8 nucleotides matching TRBD1. The germline V gene encodes CDR1 MNHNS and CDR2 SASEGT. There are 17 residues in the CDR3. Trimming cost V 1 base and J 3 bases; bases outside gene matches: 8. CDR3 in DNA: TGTGCCAGCAGTGAAGTGGTTACCAGGGGGCTCAATCAGCCCCAGCATTTT. Amino acids: CASSEVVTRGLNQPQHF.

The chain recombines TRBV6-1 with TRBJ2-3, with 10 bases matching TRBD1. V lost 11 bases and J lost 4; bases outside the gene matches: 12. The CDR3 loop spans 15 amino acids. Germline V gene lookup returns CDR1 MNHNS and CDR2 SASEGT. In nucleotides, the CDR3 is TGTGCCTCCCTCCCGGGACAGGGGATTGCAGATACGCAGTATTTT. This codes for CASLPGQGIADTQYF.

This sequence joins TRBV10-2 and TRBJ2-6; 7 nucleotides agree with TRBD2. V dropped 3 bases and J dropped 0; count of bases not matched to a gene: 2. Germline-derived CDR1 and CDR2 are WSHSY and SAAADI. The CDR3 runs 16 residues. DNA of the CDR3: TGCGCCAGCAGTGACTGGGAGGGCTCTGGGGCCAACGTCCTGACTTTC. The encoded protein is CASSDWEGSGANVLTF.

This sequence joins TRBV11-2 and TRBJ2-2; no clear D. Germline CDR1 reads SGHAT; CDR2 reads FQNNGV. This CDR3 spans 11 amino acids. Trimming pared 5 bases from V and 8 bases from J, leaving 6 bases between. The CDR3 nucleotides are TGTGCCAGCAGCCCCCTAGGGGAGCTGTTTTTT. Amino acids: CASSPLGELFF.

The chain recombines TRBV27 with TRBJ1-1, with D perhaps matching TRBD1 (5 bases). Looked up from germline, CDR1 is MNHEY and CDR2 is SMNVEV (reference sequence). This CDR3 is 12 amino acids long. V lost 2 bases and J 5 bases, leaving 6 bases between the germline ends. The CDR3 bases are TGTGCCAGCAGTTTAGAGGGGACTGAAGCTTTCTTT. It yields the protein CASSLEGTEAFF.

The chain is built from TRBV9 and TRBJ1-2; D gene unclear. V lost 0 bases, J lost 1 base, and 13 bases lay in between. The CDR3 has 16 residues. Germline V gives CDR1 SGDLS, CDR2 YYNGEE. CDR3 loop: CASSVARRADNYGYTF. In DNA form, the CDR3 reads TGTGCCAGCAGCGTAGCGCGAAGGGCGGATAACTATGGCTACACCTTC.

The V call is TRBV4-2, the J call TRBJ2-3; 11 positions match TRBD2. The ends lost 4 bases at V and 5 bases at J; junction bases unmatched: 11. From germline, CDR1 is LGHNA and CDR2 YNFKEQ. The CDR3 consists of 17 residues. The CDR3: CASSLSLAGGPEDTQYF. The CDR3 DNA reads as TGTGCCAGCAGCCTATCTTTAGCGGGGGGGCCGGAAGATACGCAGTATTTT.

The J gene is TRBJ1-1, the V gene TRBV13; D is unclear. CDR1 and CDR2 (germline): PRHDT, FYEKMQ (reference sequence). The length of the CDR3 is 13 residues. Trimming stripped 1 base from V and 3 bases from J, with 6 bases between. The CDR3, as DNA: TGTGCCAGCAGCTTAGATTCGGACACTGAAGCTTTCTTT. Translated: CASSLDSDTEAFF.

On this clone: The sample holds other DNA sequences that translate to the same CDR3. This sequence joins TRBV6-6 and TRBJ1-6, with D uncertain. Germline values: CDR1 MNHNY, CDR2 SVGAGI (reference sequence). V was pared by 10 bases and J by 14 bases, with 12 bases between. There are 10 residues in the CDR3. The CDR3 DNA follows: TGTGCCACAGCCTCAGTAGCCCTCCACTTT. This translates into CATASVALHF.

The J gene is TRBJ2-5, the V gene TRBV12-5; tentative D call: TRBD1 (5 bases). The CDR3 loop spans 15 amino acids. Germline values: CDR1 LGHNT, CDR2 FRNRAP. V was trimmed by 6 bases and J by 4 bases, leaving 18 bases between them. CDR3: CASGGHPVRSETQYF. Here the CDR3 DNA reads TGTGCTAGTGGAGGACACCCAGTAAGGTCAGAGACCCAGTACTTC.

V gene TRBV7-9 combines with J gene TRBJ2-1, with D uncertain. The germline V gene encodes CDR1 SEHNR and CDR2 FQNEAQ (reference sequence). Trimming pared 2 bases from V and 2 bases from J, leaving 10 bases between. The length of the CDR3 is 15 residues. CDR3 DNA sequence: TGTGCCAGCAGCTTACAGGTTAGGACCTACAATGAGCAGTTCTTC. Amino acid sequence: CASSLQVRTYNEQFF.

J is TRBJ2-2 and V is TRBV6-6; D is ambiguous. CDR3 length equals 12 residues. V was clipped by 2 bases and J by 5 bases, with 3 bases between them. The germline V gene has CDR1 MNHNY and CDR2 SVGAGI (reference sequence). The CDR3 spells CASSYGTGELFF. DNA of the CDR3: TGTGCCAGCAGTTACGGGACCGGGGAGCTGTTTTTT.

V is TRBV6-5 and J is TRBJ2-1, with D possibly being TRBD1 (5 bases). The CDR3 contains 13 residues. Per germline, CDR1 MNHEY and CDR2 SVGAGI. Trimming removed 5 bases from V and 7 bases from J, with 12 bases in between. Here the CDR3 reads CASSGSQGNEQFF. For the CDR3, the DNA is TGTGCCAGCAGTGGATCCCAGGGTAATGAGCAGTTCTTC.

The CDR3 DNA reads TGTGCCTGGACACGACAGGGGAACTATGGCTACACCTTC. The encoded protein is CAWTRQGNYGYTF. V usage is TRBV30 and J usage is TRBJ1-2; TRBD1 aligns across 8 bases. From germline, CDR1 is GTSNPN and CDR2 SVGIG (reference sequence). CDR3 length: 13 residues. The trim removed 4 bases at V and 2 bases at J, leaving 3 bases unmatched.

This chain uses TRBV27 with TRBJ2-3; TRBD2 agrees at 8 bases. From germline, CDR1 is MNHEY and CDR2 SMNVEV (reference sequence). The CDR3 covers 16 residues. V dropped 5 bases and J dropped 3; count of bases not matched to a gene: 10. CDR3 protein: CASSLYVAGRTDTQYF. The CDR3 coding sequence is TGTGCCAGCAGTCTTTACGTAGCGGGGAGGACAGATACGCAGTATTTT.

The rearrangement joins TRBV6-1 to TRBJ2-5; weak D call: TRBD2 (6 bases). The CDR3 is 15 residues long. V lost 2 bases and J lost 1, with 11 bases in between. Germline V CDR1 and CDR2: MNHNS, SASEGT. CDR3 DNA: TGTGCCAGCAGTGAAAGGCGGGGCTTCCAAGAGACCCAGTACTTC. This translates into CASSERRGFQETQYF.

The chain links TRBV6-1 to TRBJ1-4, with D possibly being TRBD1 (5 bases). The CDR3 sequence is 16 residues long. V lost 2 bases and J 7 bases, leaving 17 bases between the germline ends. CDR1 MNHNS and CDR2 SASEGT come from the germline V gene. CDR3 region: CASSEPGGGSAEKLFF. CDR3 DNA sequence: TGTGCCAGCAGTGAACCTGGGGGAGGGTCCGCTGAAAAACTGTTTTTT.

The chain joins TRBV5-1 to TRBJ2-7; D unresolved. The V end was cut by 0 bases, the J end by 2 bases, with 9 bases between. CDR3 size: 14 residues. Germline V gene lookup returns CDR1 SGHRS and CDR2 YFSETQ. The CDR3 DNA reads TGCGCCAGCAGCTTGGGGCAGGCCCCCTACGAGCAGTACTTC. This sequence encodes CASSLGQAPYEQYF.

This chain uses TRBV7-9 with TRBJ2-3, with TRBD1 as a possible D gene (6 bases). Trimming took 6 bases from V and 5 from J, leaving 24 bases between them. CDR3 length: 17 residues. CDR1 SEHNR and CDR2 FQNEAQ come from the germline V gene (reference sequence). The CDR3 is CASSLLRGWGRVDTQYF. DNA for the CDR3: TGTGCCAGCAGTTTACTCAGGGGATGGGGTCGAGTAGATACGCAGTATTTT.

V is TRBV4-1 and J is TRBJ2-7, with D perhaps TRBD2 (6 bases). CDR1 MGHRA and CDR2 YSYEKL come from the germline V gene. The length of the CDR3 is 15 residues. Trimming removed 6 bases at V and 2 bases at J, with 17 bases between. The chain's CDR3 is CASRDKIGGTYEQYF. The CDR3 coding sequence is TGCGCCAGCAGAGATAAAATCGGGGGTACCTACGAGCAGTACTTC.

This clone occurred once. The chain has TRBV6-6 and TRBJ1-6, with D perhaps matching TRBD1 (6 bases). CDR3 length equals 15 residues. Germline V gene lookup returns CDR1 MNHNY and CDR2 SVGAGI (reference sequence). Deletions cut 7 bases from V and 9 bases from J, with 19 bases between. This CDR3 reads CASIAGAYGSSPLHF. DNA for the CDR3: TGTGCCAGCATCGCAGGGGCATATGGAAGTTCACCCCTCCACTTT.

The genes are TRBV11-2 and TRBJ2-7, with 7 bases identical to TRBD1. With V trimmed by 5 bases and J by 3 bases, 7 bases remained unmatched. Germline values: CDR1 SGHAT, CDR2 FQNNGV. CDR3 length equals 14 residues. CDR3 residues: CASSVRQGNYEQYF. The CDR3 DNA follows: TGTGCCAGCAGCGTCCGACAGGGAAACTACGAGCAGTACTTC. The full variable domain, its missing parts supplied by reference TRBV11-2 and TRBJ2-7, is EAGVAQSPRYKIIEKRQSVAFWCNPISGHATLYWYQQILGQGPKLLIQFQNNGVVDDSQLPKDRFSAERLKGVDSTLKIQPAKLEDSAVYLCASSVRQGNYEQYFGPGTRLTVT.

The J gene is TRBJ2-7, the V gene TRBV28, with D uncertain. V was trimmed by 2 bases and J by 2 bases, leaving 16 bases between them. The CDR3 length is 16 residues. Germline V gives CDR1 MDHEN, CDR2 SYDVKM. The CDR3 bases are TGTGCCAGCAGTTTAATCGCGCGCGTCCTAACCTACGAGCAGTACTTC. Its protein product is CASSLIARVLTYEQYF.